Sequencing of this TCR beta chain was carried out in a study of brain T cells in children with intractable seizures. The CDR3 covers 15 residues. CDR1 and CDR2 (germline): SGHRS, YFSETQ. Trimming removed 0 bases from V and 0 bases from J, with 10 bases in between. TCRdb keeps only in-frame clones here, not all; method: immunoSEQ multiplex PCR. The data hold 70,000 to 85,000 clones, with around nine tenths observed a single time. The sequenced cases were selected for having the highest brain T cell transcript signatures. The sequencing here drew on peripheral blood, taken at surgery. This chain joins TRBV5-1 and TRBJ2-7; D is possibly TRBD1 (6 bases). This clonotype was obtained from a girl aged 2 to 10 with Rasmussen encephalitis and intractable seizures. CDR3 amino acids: CASSLVQGNSYEQYF. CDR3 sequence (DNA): TGCGCCAGCAGCTTGGTGCAGGGGAACTCCTACGAGCAGTACTTC.